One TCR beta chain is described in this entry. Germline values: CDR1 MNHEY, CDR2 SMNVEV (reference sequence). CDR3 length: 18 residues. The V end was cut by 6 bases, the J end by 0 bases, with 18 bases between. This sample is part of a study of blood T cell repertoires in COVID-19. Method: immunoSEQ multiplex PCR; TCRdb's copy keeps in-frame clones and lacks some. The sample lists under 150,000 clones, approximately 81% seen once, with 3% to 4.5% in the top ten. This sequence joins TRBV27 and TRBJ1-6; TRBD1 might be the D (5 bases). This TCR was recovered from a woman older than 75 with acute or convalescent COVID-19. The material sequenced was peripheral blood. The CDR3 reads CASSAFGGEYSYNSPLHF. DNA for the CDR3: TGTGCCAGCAGCGCCTTCGGGGGGGAGTACTCCTATAATTCACCCCTCCACTTT.